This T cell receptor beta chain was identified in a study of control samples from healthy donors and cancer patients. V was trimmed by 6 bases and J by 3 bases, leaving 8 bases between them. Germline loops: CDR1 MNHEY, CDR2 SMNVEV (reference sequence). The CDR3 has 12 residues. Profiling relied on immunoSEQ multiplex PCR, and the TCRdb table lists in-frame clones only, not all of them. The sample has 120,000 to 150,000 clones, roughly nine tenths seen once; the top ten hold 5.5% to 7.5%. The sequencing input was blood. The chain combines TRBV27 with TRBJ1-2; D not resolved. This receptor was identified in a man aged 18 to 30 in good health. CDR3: CASRERDYGYTF. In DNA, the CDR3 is TGTGCCAGCAGGGAGAGGGACTATGGCTACACCTTC.